Below, 20 T cell receptor beta chains from the same sample are listed, as sequenced in a study of blood T cell repertoires in COVID-19. Only in-frame clones appear in the TCRdb table, and some are missing; sequencing was by immunoSEQ multiplex PCR. The sample has about 210,000 clones, 85% seen once. Source material: peripheral blood. The source is a man aged 45-65 years with COVID-19, enrolled during active disease.

The chain has TRBV4-2 and TRBJ2-1; 10 bases are shared with TRBD2. CDR1 and CDR2 (germline): LGHNA, YNFKEQ. Unmatched junction bases numbered 5, after V lost 0 bases and J lost 6 bases. The CDR3 totals 16 residues. CDR3 amino acids: CASSQDWSGGANEQFF. CDR3 sequence (DNA): TGTGCCAGCAGCCAAGATTGGAGCGGGGGGGCCAATGAGCAGTTCTTC.

The chain links TRBV7-9 to TRBJ1-2; 10 bases are a match to TRBD1. V was clipped by 6 bases and J by 8 bases; unmatched bases: 6. The V gene's germline CDR1 is SEHNR and CDR2 FQNEAQ (reference sequence). CDR3 length: 13 amino acids. The chain's CDR3 is CASRSGDRGGYTF. CDR3 bases: TGTGCCAGCAGATCCGGGGACAGGGGAGGCTACACCTTC.

DNA of the CDR3: TGTGCCAGCAGTTACTCTGGGGCCCAAGAGACCCAGTACTTC. This sequence encodes CASSYSGAQETQYF. The chain employs TRBV6-5 and TRBJ2-5; TRBD1 might be the D (5 bases). CDR1 is MNHEY, CDR2 SVGAGI, per germline. The CDR3 totals 14 residues. Trimming took 0 bases from V and 1 from J, leaving 6 bases between them.

This clone has more than one count but fewer than ten. The V and J genes are TRBV18 and TRBJ1-5, with TRBD1 as a possible D gene (5 bases). Per the germline V gene, CDR1 is KGHSH and CDR2 is LQKENI. V was trimmed by 3 bases and J by 6 bases, leaving 9 bases between them. The CDR3 is 13 amino acids. The CDR3 sequence: CASSPDSPQPQHF. In DNA form, the CDR3 reads TGTGCCAGCTCACCCGACAGTCCTCAGCCCCAGCATTTT.

J is TRBJ2-2 and V is TRBV11-1, with TRBD2 matching over 8 bases. Germline V lookup: CDR1 SGHAT, CDR2 FQDESV (reference sequence). Germline trimming cut 6 bases from V and 4 bases from J; bases unmatched to any gene: 10. This CDR3 has 16 amino acids. CDR3 region: CASRPSGTSFTGELFF. In DNA form, the CDR3 reads TGTGCCAGCAGACCCTCCGGGACTAGTTTCACCGGGGAGCTGTTTTTT.

V gene TRBV19 combines with J gene TRBJ2-7; tentative D call: TRBD2 (7 bases). The CDR3 has 12 residues. V was trimmed by 3 bases and J by 5 bases, leaving 8 bases between them. Germline V gene lookup returns CDR1 LNHDA and CDR2 SQIVND (reference sequence). Here the CDR3 reads CASSIGGHEQYF. The CDR3 DNA follows: TGTGCCAGTAGTATCGGGGGGCACGAGCAGTACTTC.

J is TRBJ2-7 and V is TRBV5-8; D is perhaps TRBD2 (6 bases). This CDR3 spans 14 amino acids. Trimming pared 3 bases from V and 1 base from J, leaving 11 bases between. Germline CDR1 SGHTS, CDR2 YDEGEE. The CDR3 loop reads CASSYTGTSYEQYF. Here the CDR3 DNA reads TGTGCCAGCAGCTACACCGGGACTTCCTACGAGCAGTACTTC.

The CDR3 reads CAWSVRPRTHYNSPLHF. The CDR3 region has the DNA TGTGCCTGGAGTGTAAGGCCCCGGACACACTATAATTCACCCCTCCACTTT. The rearrangement links TRBV30 to TRBJ1-6; tentative D call: TRBD1 (5 bases). With 0 bases removed from V and 3 bases from J, the gap between germline ends came to 15 bases. This CDR3 is 17 amino acids long. Germline V CDR1 and CDR2: GTSNPN, SVGIG (reference sequence).

The chain couples TRBV3-1 (or the pseudogene TRBV3-2) to TRBJ2-1, with no clear D. Trimming took off 4 bases at V and 7 bases at J, with 8 bases between the two ends. The CDR3 length is 12 residues. CDR1 is LGHDT and CDR2 is YNNKEL in the germline V gene (reference sequence). DNA of the CDR3: TGTGCCAGCAGCCCTCCCGGGAATGAGCAGTTCTTC. Translating it yields CASSPPGNEQFF.

The CDR3: CASSQGLVAETQYF. DNA for the CDR3: TGCGCCAGCAGCCAAGGGCTAGTAGCGGAGACCCAGTACTTC. The chain recombines TRBV4-3 with TRBJ2-5; weak D call: TRBD2 (5 bases). From germline, CDR1 is LGHNA and CDR2 YSLEER. There are 14 residues in the CDR3. The germline V and J ends were trimmed by 1 base and 5 bases, with 11 bases remaining between them.

This rearrangement joins TRBV10-1 to TRBJ2-5; tentative D call: TRBD2 (5 bases). The CDR3 sequence is 14 residues long. V gave up 3 bases and J gave up 4 bases, with 12 bases separating them. Looked up from germline, CDR1 is WNHNN and CDR2 is SYGVQD (reference sequence). The DNA for the CDR3 is TGCGCCAGCAGTGATACGGGGTCCCGAGAGACCCAGTACTTC. Its protein is CASSDTGSRETQYF.

Ten or more counts support this clone. The rearrangement joins TRBV7-8 to TRBJ2-2, with a weak D call TRBD2 (6 bases). This CDR3 contains 16 residues. Trimming pared 0 bases from V and 5 bases from J, leaving 13 bases between. The germline V gene encodes CDR1 SGHVS and CDR2 FQNEAQ. Written as DNA, the CDR3 is TGTGCCAGCAGCTTAGCCGGGGGTGAGGAGACCGGGGAGCTGTTTTTT. It yields the protein CASSLAGGEETGELFF.

This clone was seen more than once but under ten times. The rearrangement uses TRBV28 and TRBJ1-2; D not resolved. Germline V gives CDR1 MDHEN, CDR2 SYDVKM. Trimming left V 2 bases short and J 4 bases short, with 5 bases between. CDR3 size: 12 residues. CDR3 sequence reads: CASSLTAYGYTF. For the CDR3, the DNA is TGTGCCAGCAGTTTAACAGCCTATGGCTACACCTTC.

A few counts support this clone. The rearrangement links TRBV6-5 to TRBJ2-5; maybe TRBD2 (5 bases). This CDR3 comprises 15 residues. The germline V gene has CDR1 MNHEY and CDR2 SVGAGI. Deletions cut 6 bases from V and 5 bases from J, with 19 bases between. CDR3 amino acids: CASRGSAIAAETQYF. CDR3 nucleotide sequence: TGTGCCAGCAGGGGGAGTGCCATCGCCGCGGAGACCCAGTACTTC.

This chain uses TRBV27 with TRBJ2-7; 7 bases align to TRBD1. The V segment lost 8 bases and the J segment 2 bases; nucleotides outside the gene matches: 6. CDR3 size: 13 residues. Germline values: CDR1 MNHEY, CDR2 SMNVEV (reference sequence). The CDR3 DNA sequence: TGTGCCAGCTACTTACAGGGGCCCTACGAGCAGTACTTC. Protein sequence: CASYLQGPYEQYF.

The rearrangement joins TRBV5-1 to TRBJ2-1, with D tentatively TRBD1 (5 bases). Germline V lookup: CDR1 SGHRS, CDR2 YFSETQ. Trimming pared 3 bases from V and 7 bases from J, leaving 17 bases between. CDR3 size: 15 residues. CDR3 nucleotide sequence: TGCGCCAGCAGCTATCTGGGGCGGTCCGGAAATGAGCAGTTCTTC. This gives the protein CASSYLGRSGNEQFF.

V is TRBV18 and J is TRBJ1-1, with TRBD1 matching 7 bases. The CDR3 has 16 amino acids. The junction had 14 bases not matched to a gene; V was cut back by 4 bases and J by 6 bases. The V gene's germline CDR1 is KGHSH and CDR2 LQKENI. CDR3 region: CASSRTGGTLGAEAFF. The CDR3 DNA sequence: TGTGCCAGCTCACGGACAGGTGGGACCCTTGGGGCTGAAGCTTTCTTT.

Comments on this clone: This same CDR3 is encoded by further DNA sequences in the sample. The chain uses TRBV18 and TRBJ2-5; 7 bases align to TRBD1. J gave up 2 bases and V 3 bases, and 0 bases lay outside the gene matches. The CDR3 runs to 13 residues. CDR1 is KGHSH, CDR2 LQKENI, per germline. CDR3 nucleotides: TGTGCCAGCTCACCGGGACAGCAAGAGACCCAGTACTTC. Its protein is CASSPGQQETQYF. The complete variable domain, with remaining parts taken from reference TRBV18 and TRBJ2-5, reads NAGVMQNPRHLVRRRGQEARLRCSPMKGHSHVYWYRQLPEEGLKFMVYLQKENIIDESGMPKERFSAEFPKEGPSILRIQQVVRGDSAAYFCASSPGQQETQYFGPGTRLLVL.

This clone was counted a few times. The chain is built from TRBV28 and TRBJ1-5, with D maybe TRBD1 (6 bases). This CDR3 has 14 residues. Trimming stripped 9 bases from V and 5 bases from J, with 17 bases between. CDR1 is MDHEN, CDR2 SYDVKM, per germline. The CDR3 spells CARRGMQGDQPQHF. In nucleotides, the CDR3 is TGTGCCAGGAGGGGGATGCAGGGAGATCAGCCCCAGCATTTT.

This clone was recorded at least ten times. The chain is built from TRBV7-2 and TRBJ2-7; D uncertain. V was shortened by 2 bases and J by 2 bases, with 13 bases between the two germline ends. Germline CDR1 and CDR2: SGHTA and FQGNSA. The CDR3 runs 15 residues. The CDR3 sequence: CASSLFPFEPYEQYF. The CDR3 DNA sequence: TGTGCCAGCAGCTTATTTCCGTTTGAGCCCTACGAGCAGTACTTC.